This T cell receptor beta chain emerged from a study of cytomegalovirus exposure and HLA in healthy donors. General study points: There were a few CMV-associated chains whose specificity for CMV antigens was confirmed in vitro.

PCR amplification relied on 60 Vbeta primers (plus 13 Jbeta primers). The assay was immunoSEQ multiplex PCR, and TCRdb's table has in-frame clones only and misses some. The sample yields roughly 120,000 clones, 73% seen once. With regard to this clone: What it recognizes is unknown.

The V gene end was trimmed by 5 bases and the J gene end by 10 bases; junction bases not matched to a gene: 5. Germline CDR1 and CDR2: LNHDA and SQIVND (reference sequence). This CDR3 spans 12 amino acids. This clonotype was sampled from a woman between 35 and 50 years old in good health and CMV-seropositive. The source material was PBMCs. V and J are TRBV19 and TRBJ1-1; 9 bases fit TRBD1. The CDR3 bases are TGTGCCAGTAGTGAACAGGGGGCCAGAGCTTTCTTT. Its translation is CASSEQGARAFF. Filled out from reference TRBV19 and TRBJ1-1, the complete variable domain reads DGGITQSPKYLFRKEGQNVTLSCEQNLNHDAMYWYRQDPGQGLRLIYYSQIVNDFQKGDIAEGYSVSREKKESFPLTVTSAQKNPTAFYLCASSEQGARAFFGQGTRLTVV.